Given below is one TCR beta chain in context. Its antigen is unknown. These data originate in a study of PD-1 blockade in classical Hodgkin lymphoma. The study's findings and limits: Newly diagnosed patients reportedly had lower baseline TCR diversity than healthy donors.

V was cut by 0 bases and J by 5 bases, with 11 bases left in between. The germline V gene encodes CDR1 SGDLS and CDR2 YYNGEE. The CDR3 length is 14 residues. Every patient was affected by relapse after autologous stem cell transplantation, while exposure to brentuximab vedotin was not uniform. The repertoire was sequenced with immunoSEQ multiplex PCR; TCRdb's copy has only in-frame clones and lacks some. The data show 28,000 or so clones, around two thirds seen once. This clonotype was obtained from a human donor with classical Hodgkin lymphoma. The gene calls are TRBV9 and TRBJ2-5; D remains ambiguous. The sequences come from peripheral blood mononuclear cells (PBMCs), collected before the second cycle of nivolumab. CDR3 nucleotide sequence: TGTGCCAGCAGCGTAGGTCCAGCCCGGGAGACCCAGTACTTC. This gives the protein CASSVGPARETQYF.